This TCR beta chain was sequenced during a study of shared clonotypes between healthy human individuals (dated by TCRdb to about 2020). About the investigation overall: Three men and two women, aged 18 to 49 years, made up the cohort. Per donor, three plates each were used for CD4 naive and CD4 memory, two for CD8 naive, and one for CD8 memory. Libraries were prepared and TCR repertoires were sequenced by different laboratories using diverse techniques, in order to increase sequencing depth and limit assay-specific biases. To estimate repertoire size and how much clonotype sharing occurs between individuals, the study deeply sequenced the blood TCR repertoires of several healthy adults. Each donor's leukapheresis produced roughly between roughly 0.9 and 8.9 billion PBMCs.

Donors were healthy HIV-negative adults with no recently reported acute infections or vaccinations. Every donor was a Caucasian adult living in Nashville, Tennessee, USA. CD4+ T cells were enriched by magnetic negative selection, after which naive cells were positively selected on CD45RA and the negative fraction was taken as the memory subset. Blood was obtained by leukapheresis, after which PBMCs were separated by Ficoll-Histopaque density gradient centrifugation and cryopreserved in liquid nitrogen vapor phase. Analytical flow cytometry was used to check the purity and quantity of every magnetically sorted T cell population. Genomic DNA was isolated from every sorted fraction and measured by UV absorbance on a Nanodrop 2000c. Using the deep immunoSEQ assay, multiplex PCR amplified TCR CDR3 regions from genomic DNA. For each cell subset, the extracted genomic DNA was distributed evenly across all wells of several immunoSEQ 96-well plates, and each plate served as one replicate. For sorted subsets, each replicate PCR was loaded with roughly 200 ng genomic DNA, equivalent to 30,000 to 35,000 T cell genomes. The purified libraries were quantified using a Qubit 3.0 fluorometer, sized with a Bioanalyzer 2100, and then quantified again using the KAPA Library Quantification kit. A separate single-read 150-cycle Illumina NextSeq 550 flow cell was used to sequence each immunoSEQ 96-well plate. The study's own analysis went as follows. Because the immunoSEQ output included only junctional sequences and no quality scores, the filtering could not be the same as the filtering used for full-length reads. To assign V/J genes and CDR3, sequences were annotated using PyIR, a Python wrapper for IgBLAST v1.9, with IMGT germline references. Any read was removed if the V/J assignment was weak (E-value above 1e-6), the CDR3 was missing, or the read contained stop codons, out-of-frame junctions, or ambiguous translated residues. V3J clonotypes were defined by identical inferred V gene, J gene, and CDR3 amino acid sequence. The percentage overlap between two repertoires was calculated by dividing the number of shared unique clonotypes by the size of the smaller repertoire. Repertoire richness was assessed with RTK rarefaction, the Chao1 estimator, and Recon v2.1 estimates of unobserved clonotypes. Generation probabilities for all TCRbeta clonotypes obtained by the gDNA method from a handful of donors were computed using OLGA. The immuneACCESS repertoire file appears here via TCRdb, limited to in-frame rearrangements. These files lack a portion of the clones; in checked studies, under half of the deficit traces to unresolved V genes, and the cause of the others is not known. Clonal size and the V and J genes are those of that table, whereas D and trimming came from the DNA. The sample records 2,500,000 or so clones, 85% to 95% of which are singletons. More than 0.35% of the sample belongs to the ten largest clones.

Study-wide conclusions, independent of this receptor: Naive subsets generally had larger estimated clonotype richness than memory subsets did. Pairwise subsampling led to the expectation that sequencing depth would affect the degree of clonotype sharing among donors. Sampling was restricted to blood, and TCR repertoires in tissues likely differ from the TCR repertoires found in blood. Compared with non-shared clonotypes, clonotypes shared by all four sorted-subset donors had higher generation probabilities. The genetic and exposure-history diversity represented was limited by the small number of donors. Across a few donors, 5% to 6% of naive CD4, around 3.3% of naive CD8, 2% to 2.5% of memory CD4, and about 0.4% of memory CD8 clonotypes were shared. Rarefaction of sorted-subset datasets indicated incomplete sequencing despite the large sequencing depth.

Including cysteine and phenylalanine, the CDR3 has 13 amino acids. Only the CDR3 DNA stays, 39 bases, in frame from base 1. As encoded in the germline V gene (reference sequence), CDR1 is MNHNY while CDR2 is SVGAGI. Deletion took 0 bases off V and 9 bases off J, with a span of 11 bases between the germline ends. In regard to this clone: The specificity of this receptor is unknown. Base qualities are not provided; no much larger clone lies one nucleotide away.

The chain joins TRBV6-6 to TRBJ1-2, with the identity of the D gene unclear. This receptor was identified in a man aged 18 to 29 in good health. Some clones in this sample may be carry-over from other donors' samples. The sample comprised naive CD4+ T cells from PBMCs. The cell subset or site label here, explained by the study, means: CD45RA+ positively selected. CDR3 reads: CASSYSPAGSYTF. DNA sequence: TGTGCCAGCAGTTACTCACCGGCGGGGAGCTACACCTTC.